Presented here are 12 T cell receptor beta chains from one specimen sequenced in a study of identical twins. TCRdb processed the 5' RACE reads anew with MiXCR; each CDR3 protein has one entry. The sample gives approximately 240,000 distinct CDR3 sequences, roughly an eighth of which show up once; approximately 8.8% is in the top ten. The sequenced material came from memory (CD45RO+) T cells sorted from blood. The receptors were sampled from a young woman in good health.

The CDR3 region is CASSLSPSGGLYGYTF. The CDR3 nucleotides are TGTGCCAGCAGCTTGTCCCCTTCGGGAGGACTCTATGGCTACACCTTC. The chain has TRBV5-6 and TRBJ1-2; D not resolved. The CDR3 extends over 16 amino acids. The V gene's germline CDR1 is SGHDT and CDR2 YYEEEE. Trimming shortened V by 1 base and J by 4 bases, and 17 bases separated the two germline ends.

This clonotype was observed a few times. The genes are TRBV7-8 and TRBJ2-4; D is unresolved. Germline V gene data show CDR1 as SGHVS and CDR2 as FQNEAQ. The CDR3 has 13 amino acids. V lost 5 bases and J lost 3, with 8 bases in between. This CDR3 is CASSQTNKNIQYF. The DNA of the CDR3 is TGTGCCAGCAGCCAAACGAACAAAAACATTCAGTACTTC.

The V gene is TRBV28, the J gene TRBJ2-7, with D possibly being TRBD1 (5 bases). This CDR3 has 16 residues. Germline CDR1 reads MDHEN; CDR2 reads SYDVKM. Trimming took 6 bases from V and 1 from J, leaving 19 bases between them. This chain's CDR3 is CASRNRQRTTSYEQYF. As DNA, the CDR3 is TGTGCCAGCAGAAACAGACAGCGAACTACATCCTACGAGCAGTACTTC.

This clonotype was counted only a few times. V and J are TRBV14 and TRBJ2-1, with 9 bases fitting TRBD2. The CDR3 runs to 16 residues. The germline V gene has CDR1 SGHDN and CDR2 FVKESK. Losses at the gene ends were 3 bases for V and 8 bases for J; bases not matched to a gene: 11. The CDR3 sequence: CASSQGSGSILDEQFF. The CDR3 DNA reads TGTGCCAGCAGCCAGGGTAGCGGGAGTATCTTGGATGAGCAGTTCTTC.

The chain is built from TRBV11-2 and TRBJ1-6; unclear D gene. This CDR3 has 15 amino acids. In germline, CDR1 is SGHAT, CDR2 FQNNGV. The V gene lost 5 bases and the J gene lost 6 bases, with 14 bases spanning the gap. For the CDR3, the DNA is TGTGCCAGCAGCCTGACTTTGGGCGTTAATTCACCCCTCCACTTT. Amino acids: CASSLTLGVNSPLHF.

The chain recombines TRBV11-2 with TRBJ2-5, with 9 bases fitting TRBD2. The CDR3 spans 16 residues. The J segment lost 5 bases and the V segment lost 5 bases, leaving 12 bases of the junction unmatched. Germline values: CDR1 SGHAT, CDR2 FQNNGV. CDR3 loop: CASSPLGREGRETQYF. DNA of the CDR3: TGTGCCAGCAGCCCCCTGGGGCGGGAGGGCCGCGAGACCCAGTACTTC.

This clonotype has only a few counts. The chain uses TRBV7-9 and TRBJ1-6; D is possibly TRBD1 (5 bases). The CDR3 has 14 amino acids. V gave up 5 bases and J gave up 8 bases, with 13 bases separating them. The V gene's germline CDR1 is SEHNR and CDR2 FQNEAQ (reference sequence). The CDR3 here is CASSILGTDSPLHF. CDR3 coding DNA: TGTGCCAGCAGCATACTGGGGACCGATTCACCCCTCCACTTT.

V and J are TRBV12-3 or TRBV12-4 and TRBJ1-5; no clear D gene. Trimming left V 5 bases short and J 2 bases short, with 10 bases between. The CDR3 has 14 amino acids. The CDR3 protein is CASSDDLGNQPQHF. The DNA for the CDR3 is TGTGCCAGCAGTGACGACCTCGGCAATCAGCCCCAGCATTTT.

The CDR3 DNA sequence: TGCGCCAGCAGTGAGCCGAGTTGGGATGAGCAGTTCTTC. Amino acid sequence: CASSEPSWDEQFF. J is TRBJ2-1 and V is TRBV10-1; no clear D. Germline CDR1 reads WNHNN; CDR2 reads SYGVQD (reference sequence). The V gene lost 2 bases and the J gene lost 8 bases, with 10 bases spanning the gap. The CDR3 consists of 13 residues.

This clonotype was counted between two and nine times. The rearrangement uses TRBV2 and TRBJ2-3; TRBD2 agrees at 9 bases. Germline V lookup: CDR1 SNHLY, CDR2 FYNNEI. Trimming cost V 6 bases and J 6 bases; bases outside gene matches: 7. CDR3 length: 14 amino acids. In DNA, the CDR3 is TGTGCCAGCAGGATATATACTAGCGGGGATACGCAGTATTTT. Translated, it gives CASRIYTSGDTQYF. Filled out from reference TRBV2 and TRBJ2-3, the complete variable domain reads EPEVTQTPSHQVTQMGQEVILRCVPISNHLYFYWYRQILGQKVEFLVSFYNNEISEKSEIFDDQFSVERPDGSNFTLKIRSTKLEDSAMYFCASRIYTSGDTQYFGPGTRLTVL.

V usage is TRBV7-2 and J usage is TRBJ2-3, with unresolved D. V gave up 3 bases and J gave up 2 bases, with 18 bases separating them. CDR1 is SGHTA, CDR2 FQGNSA, per germline. The CDR3 totals 17 residues. The CDR3 DNA reads as TGTGCCAGCAGCTTTGCGCGCCCCGGCCGAATCACAGATACGCAGTATTTT. The encoded protein is CASSFARPGRITDTQYF.

This clonotype has more than one count but fewer than ten. The chain combines TRBV29-1 with TRBJ1-1; TRBD1 aligns across 7 bases. CDR1 SQVTM and CDR2 ANQGSEA come from the germline V gene. The CDR3 runs to 15 residues. The ends lost 4 bases at V and 4 bases at J; junction bases unmatched: 12. CDR3: CSVVTGVWGSTEAFF. The CDR3 nucleotides are TGCAGCGTTGTAACAGGGGTTTGGGGGAGCACTGAAGCTTTCTTT.